The sequence of this TCR beta chain was determined in a study of T cells in Graves' hyperthyroidism and ophthalmopathy. Study-wide points: Among clonotypes expanded in thyroid above 0.001, most were also found in blood.

Germline lookup yields CDR1 MGHDK and CDR2 SYGVNS. The CDR3 runs 15 residues. Losses at the gene ends were 3 bases for V and 6 bases for J; bases not matched to a gene: 7. Researchers took RNA transcripts and amplified the TCR beta CDR3 regions from them. During a first-round RT-PCR of the TCR CDR3, the HTBI primer set was used. One entry per CDR3 protein, called by TCRdb with MiXCR from the multiplex PCR reads. The sample has around 350,000 distinct CDR3 sequences, about 19% seen once. In its sample, this clonotype was seen many times. Its target is not known. Absence of ophthalmopathy progression within 18 months defined stable Graves' hyperthyroidism.

The clonotype was recovered from a woman between 18 and 30 years old with Graves' hyperthyroidism. J is TRBJ1-2 and V is TRBV25-1, with 10 bases fitting TRBD1. The sample comprised blood. CDR3 DNA: TGTGCCAGCAGTGAGTGGCTAGGGACAGGGGATGGCTACACCTTC. It specifies CASSEWLGTGDGYTF.